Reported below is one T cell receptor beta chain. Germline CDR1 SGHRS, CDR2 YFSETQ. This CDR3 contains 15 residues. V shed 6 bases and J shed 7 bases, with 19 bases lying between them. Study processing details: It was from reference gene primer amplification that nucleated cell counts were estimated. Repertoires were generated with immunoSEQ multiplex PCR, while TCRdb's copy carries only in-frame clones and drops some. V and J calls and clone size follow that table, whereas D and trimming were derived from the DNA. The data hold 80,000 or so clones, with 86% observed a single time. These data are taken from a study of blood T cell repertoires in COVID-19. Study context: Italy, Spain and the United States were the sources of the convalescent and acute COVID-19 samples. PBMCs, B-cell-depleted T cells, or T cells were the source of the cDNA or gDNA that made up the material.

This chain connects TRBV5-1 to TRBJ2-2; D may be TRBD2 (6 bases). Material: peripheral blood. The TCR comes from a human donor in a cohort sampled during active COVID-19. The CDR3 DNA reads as TGCGCCAGCACCTCCCAACTAGCCGGTAGCGGGGAGCTGTTTTTT. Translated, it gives CASTSQLAGSGELFF.